This TCR beta chain is drawn from a study of tumor-infiltrating lymphocytes in primary liver carcinoma (dated by TCRdb to 2017 to 2019). Context from the whole study: Of the five patients, three men and two women aged 30 to 69 years, four had hepatocellular carcinoma and one had combined HCC and intrahepatic cholangiocarcinoma. High reproducibility was observed for the technical replicate repertoires, with mean shared-clone rates approximately 0.92 and correlation coefficients above 0.98. Each sample produced about 3.65 to 7.13 million productive TCRbeta reads, and read depth showed no significant difference between tissue types. The study combined TCRbeta repertoire sequencing, expression microarrays and whole-exome sequencing across five regions of each liver tumor, with adjacent normal tissue and blood. The tumors of the five patients were staged as T1-T3 N0M0, with maximum diameters ranging from roughly 4.2 to 11 cm. TCRbeta repertoire sequencing covered approximately 35 specimens from 5 patients: 25 tumor regions, 5 adjacent noncancerous liver tissues and 5 peripheral blood samples. Agilent mRNA microarray profiling was performed on the roughly 25 tumor region samples to relate TCRbeta repertoire diversity to the local molecular phenotype. Broader findings and caveats from the paper: Repertoire overlap was higher between tumor regions (mean roughly 35%) than tumor-adjacent (around 17%) or tumor-blood (about 14%) pairs, consistent with antigen-driven expansion. The study included only four to six patients, and the authors note findings should be validated in a larger study. Because the samples were bulk and unsorted, CD4+ and CD8+ T cell repertoires could not be compared. Just about 7.5-24% of top clones turned up in all five regions of a tumor, which suggests spatial heterogeneity among tumor-infiltrating T cells. The top 250 clones made up a significantly larger repertoire fraction in tumors than in blood (p = 0.039). Because only the TCR beta chain was sequenced and unpaired alpha chains were not captured, true repertoire diversity is likely underestimated.

Without any cell sorting, total RNA and DNA were extracted together from around 20-30 mg of bulk tissue using the AllPrep DNA/RNA mini kit. Surgical resection was performed in China between 2015 and 2016 on about five patients with histopathologically diagnosed primary liver carcinoma. Chronic HBV infection was present in the patients, and the patients were treatment-naive at sampling. Five spatially separated regions were sampled per tumor: superior, inferior, left-lateral and right-lateral poles, plus the tumor centre. According to histology, viable tumor cells made up more than 85% of every tumor sample. Each fresh piece of tumor and adjacent tissue was cut in two, with one half stored in RNAlater at -80 degrees C and the other half sent for histology. A note on this clonotype: Which antigen it targets is not known. Base qualities are not recorded, but no much larger clone differs from it by a single base.

The junction shows trimming of 3 bases on V and 0 bases on J, plus 12 bases between the germline ends. The CDR3 holds 16 amino acids from the cysteine to the phenylalanine. CDR3 DNA only is kept here, 48 bases in frame from base 1. For CDR1 and CDR2, the germline V gene lists KGHSH and LQKENI. TCRbeta-specific cDNA was reverse-transcribed from around 0.45 ug total RNA using a constant-region primer and ProtoScript II reverse transcriptase. Three nested multiplex PCR rounds, following a slightly modified ARM-PCR procedure, were used to build the TCRbeta libraries. Each of the first two PCR rounds ran for approximately 10 cycles using multiplex TRBV1-TRBV30 forward primers together with a Cbeta reverse primer. Sample barcodes and Illumina adapters were attached in a final 25-cycle PCR using Deep VentR polymerase. Before sequencing, amplicons between 200 and 500 bp were purified from gel using a QIAquick gel extraction kit. An Illumina HiSeq 2500 was used to sequence the TCRbeta amplicons, generating 250-bp paired-end reads. Regarding the original processing steps: Trimmomatic v0.33 was used to quality-trim the reads, and FLASH v1.2.11 was used to merge paired reads so that full CDR3 sequences could be recovered. MiGEC v1.2.1b assigned V, D and J germline segments to the rearranged TCRbeta sequences. Clonotype statistics and Shannon-Wiener diversity indices were computed with VDJtools v1.0.0. To reduce sampling bias, subsequent analyses other than the diversity analysis used only the 250 most abundant clonotypes in each sample. In TCRdb, the public reads were trimmed at Q25 with fastp and aligned with MiXCR, with productive beta chains retained. Every entry covers one CDR3 protein and lists the most common genes and DNA from its rows. TCRdb's processing, not the study's, gives the V and J calls here. For this sample the table gives approximately 110,000 distinct CDR3 sequences, of which around 64% were detected only once. The ten biggest clones cover approximately 8.9% of the sample.

The chain employs TRBV18 and TRBJ1-3; the D gene lacks a confident call. Sequenced sample: liver tumor tissue from sampling region 3. Sample cell subset or site, as interpreted from the label and publication: tumor region T3, left-lateral pole. The sequence was obtained from a woman in her sixties or seventies with primary liver carcinoma and hepatitis B virus infection. At the DNA level, the sequence is TGTGCCAGCTCACCCCAGACGGCGAACTCTGGAAACACCATATATTTT. This codes for CASSPQTANSGNTIYF.